The 18 T cell receptor beta chains listed next were all sequenced from one sample in a study of cytomegalovirus exposure and HLA in healthy donors (dated by TCRdb to 2016 to 2017). The library was produced with the immunoSEQ multiplex PCR assay. For the multiplex PCR, a mixture combining 60 forward primers for TCR Vbeta segments and 13 reverse primers for TCR Jbeta segments was used. TCRdb obtained this table from immuneACCESS and retained in-frame rearrangements with V and J assigned. These tables miss some clones; where compared with another copy, unresolved V genes account for less than half of the shortfall, and the remainder is unexplained. The sample records over 150,000 clones, about four fifths of which are singletons. The top ten hold 8.5% of the sample. Sequencing input: PBMCs. Receptors were obtained from a male donor in good health and CMV-seropositive.

The chain recombines TRBV19 with TRBJ1-2, with D maybe TRBD1 (5 bases). Trimming removed 6 bases at V and 4 bases at J, with 15 bases between. CDR3 length: 14 residues. CDR1 and CDR2 from the germline V gene are LNHDA and SQIVND (reference sequence). CDR3 residues: CASSISRRVYGYTF. The CDR3, as DNA: TGTGCCAGTAGCATTTCTCGCAGGGTCTATGGCTACACCTTC.

The rearrangement links TRBV2 to TRBJ2-1; perhaps TRBD1 as D (5 bases). V lost 6 bases and J lost 6, with 12 bases in between. Germline loops: CDR1 SNHLY, CDR2 FYNNEI. The CDR3 runs to 13 residues. The CDR3 here is CASSPIGANEQFF. The CDR3 coding sequence is TGTGCCAGCAGCCCCATTGGGGCCAATGAGCAGTTCTTC.

J is TRBJ1-1 and V is TRBV6-6; D might be TRBD1 (6 bases). The CDR3 extends over 12 amino acids. Germline V gene data show CDR1 as MNHNY and CDR2 as SVGAGI (reference sequence). V lost 4 bases and J 6 bases, leaving 9 bases between the germline ends. The CDR3 sequence: CASSFGQSEAFF. As DNA, the CDR3 is TGTGCCAGCAGTTTCGGACAGTCTGAAGCTTTCTTT.

V gene TRBV15 combines with J gene TRBJ2-1, with 7 bases identical to TRBD1. CDR3 size: 16 residues. The junction had 10 bases not matched to a gene; V was cut back by 1 base and J by 7 bases. Germline CDR1 reads LNHNV; CDR2 reads YYDKDF (reference sequence). The CDR3 region is CATSRAVRGSFNEQFF. In DNA form, the CDR3 reads TGTGCCACCAGCAGAGCCGTCAGGGGGAGTTTTAATGAGCAGTTCTTC.

This chain joins TRBV5-1 and TRBJ2-5; tentatively, D is TRBD1 (6 bases). With the DNA end fitting TRBJ2-7 better, the J assignment may be wrong. The CDR3 has 17 amino acids. The germline CDR1 and CDR2 sequences are SGHRS and YFSETQ. This CDR3 reads CASSLLSDSRGSYEQYF. The DNA of the CDR3 is TGCGCCAGCAGCCTTCTTTCGGACAGCCGGGGCTCCTACGAGCAGTACTTC.

This clone came up once. The CDR3 region is CASSMSPTSGNTIYF. The CDR3 coding sequence is TGTGCCAGTAGTATGAGTCCCACCTCTGGAAACACCATATATTTT. This rearrangement joins TRBV19 to TRBJ1-3; D unclear. CDR1 LNHDA and CDR2 SQIVND come from the germline V gene (reference sequence). The CDR3 loop spans 15 amino acids. Trimming took off 3 bases at V and 0 bases at J, with 9 bases between the two ends.

The chain employs TRBV7-7 and TRBJ2-7, with 7 bases matching TRBD1. This CDR3 comprises 14 residues. CDR1 is SSHAT and CDR2 is FNYEAQ in the germline V gene (reference sequence). V lost 5 bases to trimming and J lost 3 bases; unmatched junction nucleotides: 7. DNA for the CDR3: TGTGCCAGCAGCCCTCGGACAGGAGACTACGAGCAGTACTTC. This gives the protein CASSPRTGDYEQYF.

The CDR3 sequence: CASSLVTTGGAETQYF. DNA of the CDR3: TGCGCCAGCAGCTTGGTAACTACAGGGGGCGCGGAGACCCAGTACTTC. This chain uses TRBV5-1 with TRBJ2-5; 9 nucleotides line up with TRBD1. The CDR3 has 16 residues. Looked up from germline, CDR1 is SGHRS and CDR2 is YFSETQ. V dropped 0 bases and J dropped 5; count of bases not matched to a gene: 8.

The gene calls are TRBV5-1 and TRBJ2-1, with 15 bases that match TRBD2. V lost 5 bases to trimming and J lost 0 bases; unmatched junction nucleotides: 15. This CDR3 is built from 21 residues. Germline V gene sequence: CDR1 SGHRS, CDR2 YFSETQ. The CDR3 sequence: CASRSPPGTSGGSSSYNEQFF. The CDR3, as DNA: TGCGCCAGCAGATCTCCCCCGGGGACTAGCGGGGGGTCGAGCTCCTACAATGAGCAGTTCTTC.

V and J are TRBV6-1 and TRBJ1-5, with 7 bases aligning to TRBD1. The CDR3 sequence is 14 residues long. Trimming cost V 3 bases and J 7 bases; bases outside gene matches: 6. Per the germline V gene, CDR1 is MNHNS and CDR2 is SASEGT. The CDR3 loop reads CASSEIGGGQPQHF. The CDR3 bases are TGTGCCAGCAGTGAGATAGGGGGCGGACAGCCCCAGCATTTT.

The chain links TRBV11-2 to TRBJ2-2; 7 nucleotides agree with TRBD2. J gave up 6 bases and V 1 base, and 2 bases lay outside the gene matches. Germline V lookup: CDR1 SGHAT, CDR2 FQNNGV. The CDR3 runs to 14 residues. CDR3: CASSLGLAAGELFF. In nucleotides, the CDR3 is TGTGCCAGCAGCTTAGGGCTAGCGGCCGGGGAGCTGTTTTTT.

The chain is built from TRBV9 and TRBJ1-3; 8 nucleotides line up with TRBD1. Looked up from germline, CDR1 is SGDLS and CDR2 is YYNGEE. CDR3 length equals 15 residues. V shed 4 bases and J 2 bases; nucleotides not matched to a gene: 5. CDR3 coding DNA: TGTGCCAGCAGCCTAAGACAGGGGACTGGAAACACCATATATTTT. Translated, it gives CASSLRQGTGNTIYF.

This chain uses TRBV15 with TRBJ2-7; the match to TRBD2 covers 8 bases. J was trimmed by 4 bases and V by 5 bases; bases with no gene match: 13. CDR1 is LNHNV, CDR2 YYDKDF, per germline (reference sequence). This CDR3 has 16 residues. This CDR3 reads CATSGTIGGAQYEQYF. DNA of the CDR3: TGTGCCACCAGCGGAACGATCGGGGGGGCTCAGTACGAGCAGTACTTC.

The table lists this clone with a few counts. The chain has TRBV28 and TRBJ1-1; D is undetermined. V was cut by 1 base and J by 1 base, with 4 bases left in between. The CDR3 runs to 13 residues. Germline-derived CDR1 and CDR2 are MDHEN and SYDVKM. The CDR3 sequence is CASSLSQNTEAFF. In nucleotides, the CDR3 is TGTGCCAGCAGTTTATCACAGAACACTGAAGCTTTCTTT.

The chain recombines TRBV19 with TRBJ2-2, with 7 bases matching TRBD1. V shed 7 bases, J shed 7 bases, and the junction held 6 bases outside the gene matches. The germline gives CDR1 LNHDA, CDR2 SQIVND (reference sequence). This CDR3 has 13 residues. CDR3: CASKKGGSGELFF. The DNA for the CDR3 is TGTGCCAGTAAAAAAGGGGGCAGCGGGGAGCTGTTTTTT.

The chain links TRBV5-1 to TRBJ1-3, with 10 bases identical to TRBD1. The ends lost 4 bases at V and 3 bases at J; junction bases unmatched: 7. CDR1 and CDR2 from the germline V gene are SGHRS and YFSETQ. CDR3 size: 16 residues. The CDR3 coding sequence is TGCGCCAGCAGCCCGCAGACAGGGGGCCTTGGAAACACCATATATTTT. Its translation: CASSPQTGGLGNTIYF.

The V gene is TRBV27, the J gene TRBJ2-5; 7 bases are shared with TRBD1. The DNA end is more similar to TRBJ2-7, so the J call may be wrong. Germline-derived CDR1 and CDR2 are MNHEY and SMNVEV (reference sequence). The CDR3 length is 14 residues. Written as DNA, the CDR3 is TGTGCCAGCAGTGGAAGGACAGGATCCTACGAGCAGTACTTC. Protein sequence: CASSGRTGSYEQYF.

This clone was recorded a few times. This chain connects TRBV6-1 to TRBJ1-2, with 8 bases lining up with TRBD1. J lost 2 bases, V lost 6 bases, and 8 bases had no gene match. The CDR3 spans 15 residues. Germline values: CDR1 MNHNS, CDR2 SASEGT. Here the CDR3 DNA reads TGTGCCAGCAGCCGTCGGGACAGGCCCAACTATGGCTACACCTTC. Its protein product is CASSRRDRPNYGYTF.